A selection of T cell receptor beta chains follows, all from one sample in a study of blood T cell repertoires in COVID-19. Profiled with immunoSEQ multiplex PCR; TCRdb holds only in-frame clones, not every one. The sample includes approximately 74,000 clones, roughly 80% of them seen just once. Sequencing was carried out using peripheral blood. Source of these receptors: a woman older than 75 with active or convalescent COVID-19. Each CDR3 is given with its conserved first and last residue. Each record gives: J gene, V gene, clone size, D gene, CDR3 protein, CDR3 DNA. The D gene is left open where the match is weak. The size field is filled for only some rows; it gives once, few, many or a size class.

>TRBJ1-6|TRBV5-1|NA|TRBD1
CASSEGASYNSPLHF
TGCGCCAGCAGCGAGGGGGCCTCCTATAATTCACCCCTCCACTTT
>TRBJ2-6|TRBV6-5|NA|NA
CASSYAGSSGANVLTF
TGTGCCAGCAGTTACGCAGGGTCTAGTGGGGCCAACGTCCTGACTTTC
>TRBJ2-2|TRBV3-1/TRBV3-2|NA|TRBD1
CASSPRDRGFRRELFF
TGTGCCAGCAGCCCCCGGGACAGGGGGTTTCGTAGGGAGCTGTTTTTT
>TRBJ1-3|TRBV5-6|NA|NA
CASSFFAQVSGNTIYF
TGTGCCAGCAGCTTTTTTGCACAGGTCTCTGGAAACACCATATATTTT
>TRBJ2-2|TRBV2|NA|NA
CAVRGQWAGELFF
TGTGCGGTTAGGGGTCAATGGGCCGGGGAGCTGTTTTTT
>TRBJ2-2|TRBV7-8|NA|NA
CASSFLRANTGELFF
TGTGCCAGCAGCTTTTTGAGGGCGAACACCGGGGAGCTGTTTTTT
>TRBJ2-2|TRBV5-1|NA|TRBD2
CASSLAALAGGPNTGELFF
TGCGCCAGCAGCTTGGCCGCACTAGCGGGGGGTCCGAACACCGGGGAGCTGTTTTTT
>TRBJ1-3|TRBV28|NA|NA
CASTTGGSGNTIYF
TGTGCCAGCACAACCGGGGGGAGCGGAAACACCATATATTTT
>TRBJ2-7|TRBV5-6|NA|TRBD2
CASSYIAGVGWDEQYF
TGTGCCAGCAGCTATATAGCGGGAGTGGGGTGGGACGAGCAGTACTTC
>TRBJ2-7|TRBV23-1|NA|NA
CASSPTFPNPRGNEYEQYF
TGCGCCAGCAGTCCCACCTTTCCAAATCCCAGGGGAAACGAGTACGAGCAGTACTTC
>TRBJ2-2|TRBV5-1|NA|TRBD2
CASSLEQGLAGLNTGELFF
TGCGCCAGCAGCTTGGAACAGGGCCTAGCGGGGCTTAACACCGGGGAGCTGTTTTTT
>TRBJ2-4|TRBV18|NA|NA
CASSPPGIAKNIQYF
TGTGCCAGCTCACCACCCGGGATAGCCAAAAACATTCAGTACTTC
>TRBJ1-1|TRBV28|NA|TRBD1
CASTTGAVNTEAFF
TGTGCCAGCACCACAGGGGCGGTGAACACTGAAGCTTTCTTT
>TRBJ2-5|TRBV28|NA|NA
CASSFGGPGTWTLGQETQYF
TGTGCCAGCAGTTTTGGCGGTCCCGGGACTTGGACATTGGGCCAAGAGACCCAGTACTTC
>TRBJ2-7|TRBV3-1/TRBV3-2|NA|TRBD2
CASSPIAGSSYEQYF
TGTGCCAGCAGCCCTATAGCGGGGAGCTCCTACGAGCAGTACTTC
>TRBJ1-3|TRBV5-6|NA|NA
CASSAAVSGNTIYF
TGTGCCAGCAGCGCCGCGGTCTCTGGAAACACCATATATTTT
>TRBJ1-1|TRBV7-9|NA|NA
CASSLEGGPEAFF
TGTGCCAGCAGCTTAGAGGGAGGTCCTGAAGCTTTCTTT
>TRBJ1-1|TRBV7-2|NA|NA
CASSLERVQGGTEAFF
TGTGCCAGCAGCTTAGAGAGGGTCCAGGGAGGGACTGAAGCTTTCTTT
>TRBJ2-1|TRBV27|NA|TRBD2
CASTVGLGFDEQFF
TGTGCCAGCACTGTCGGACTAGGTTTCGATGAGCAGTTCTTC
>TRBJ1-3|TRBV5-1|NA|NA
CASSPNTASGNTIYF
TGCGCCAGCAGCCCCAATACAGCATCGGGAAACACCATATATTTT
>TRBJ2-1|TRBV18|NA|NA
CASSRSWSGNYNEQFF
TGTGCCAGCTCACGGAGTTGGTCAGGGAACTACAATGAGCAGTTCTTC
>TRBJ2-6|TRBV27|few|NA
CASSSQASGANVLTF
TGTGCCAGCAGCAGCCAGGCCTCTGGGGCCAACGTCCTGACTTTC
>TRBJ2-1|TRBV21-1|once|NA
CASSKSTPGLAAYNEQFF
TGTGCCAGCAGCAAATCTACGCCGGGACTAGCGGCATACAATGAGCAGTTCTTC
>TRBJ2-3|TRBV7-2|NA|NA
CASSLTSIQGLKTDTQYF
TGTGCCAGCAGCTTAACTTCGATCCAGGGTTTGAAAACAGATACGCAGTATTTT
>TRBJ2-1|TRBV19|NA|TRBD2
CASSVSLAGTFNEQFF
TGTGCCAGTAGTGTCTCACTAGCGGGGACGTTCAATGAGCAGTTCTTC
>TRBJ1-4|TRBV28|NA|NA
CASINWQGSSEKLFF
TGTGCCAGCATAAATTGGCAGGGCAGTTCGGAAAAACTGTTTTTT
>TRBJ1-1|TRBV2|NA|NA
CASSDGLGTEAFF
TGTGCCAGCAGTGACGGGTTGGGCACTGAAGCTTTCTTT
>TRBJ1-6|TRBV30|NA|TRBD1
CAWSDRGRSSYNSPLHF
TGTGCCTGGAGCGACAGGGGCCGGAGCTCCTATAATTCACCCCTCCACTTT
>TRBJ2-1|TRBV6-6|NA|TRBD1
CASSYSGTETQFF
TGTGCCAGCAGTTACTCTGGGACAGAGACGCAGTTCTTC
>TRBJ2-1|TRBV7-2|NA|NA
CASSAFGGPNEQFF
TGTGCCAGCAGCGCATTCGGGGGTCCCAATGAGCAGTTCTTC
>TRBJ1-2|TRBV27|NA|NA
CASSLSAGKNYGYTF
TGTGCCAGCAGTTTATCGGCAGGAAAAAACTATGGCTACACCTTC
>TRBJ2-7|TRBV3-1/TRBV3-2|NA|TRBD1
CASSLRQGWQYF
TGTGCCAGCAGCCTTAGACAGGGTTGGCAGTACTTC
>TRBJ2-1|TRBV2|NA|NA
CASRLAGYNEQFF
TGTGCCAGCAGGCTGGCAGGCTACAATGAGCAGTTCTTC
>TRBJ1-1|TRBV14|NA|TRBD1
CASSQLIRYRGTEAFF
TGTGCCAGCAGCCAACTCATTAGGTACAGGGGGACTGAAGCTTTCTTT
>TRBJ2-4|TRBV5-1|NA|NA
CASSSQTGLAKNIQYF
TGCGCCAGCAGCTCCCAGACAGGTCTAGCCAAAAACATTCAGTACTTC
>TRBJ2-1|TRBV12-3/TRBV12-4|NA|NA
CASSLPVNEQFF
TGTGCCAGCAGTTTGCCAGTTAATGAGCAGTTCTTC
>TRBJ1-1|TRBV11-1|NA|NA
CASRDKTGGRTEAFF
TGTGCCAGCAGGGACAAAACGGGGGGTCGGACTGAAGCTTTCTTT
>TRBJ2-1|TRBV29-1|NA|TRBD2
CSVTLAGIYNEQFF
TGCAGCGTGACCCTAGCGGGGATCTACAATGAGCAGTTCTTC
>TRBJ2-1|TRBV11-1|NA|NA
CASRDGGYNEQFF
TGTGCCAGCAGGGACGGGGGTTACAATGAGCAGTTCTTC
>TRBJ1-6|TRBV27|NA|NA
CASRTGLSGYNSPLHF
TGTGCCAGCAGGACGGGTCTTTCGGGTTATAATTCACCCCTCCACTTT
>TRBJ1-6|TRBV5-1|NA|NA
CASSAERNSPLHF
TGCGCCAGCAGCGCGGAGCGAAATTCACCCCTCCACTTT
>TRBJ1-5|TRBV7-2|NA|NA
CASSFDYGGNQPQHF
TGTGCCAGCAGCTTTGATTACGGGGGCAATCAGCCCCAGCATTTT
>TRBJ2-7|TRBV4-3|NA|NA
CASSRELANEQYF
TGCGCCAGCAGCCGAGAACTAGCTAACGAGCAGTACTTC
>TRBJ2-7|TRBV21-1|few|NA
CASSSRDRRRGSYEQYF
TGTGCCAGCAGCTCCCGGGACAGGAGGAGAGGGTCCTACGAGCAGTACTTC
>TRBJ1-6|TRBV25-1|NA|TRBD1
CASSPQTGGNSPLHF
TGTGCCAGCAGTCCCCAGACAGGGGGAAATTCACCCCTCCACTTT
>TRBJ2-2|TRBV7-2|few|TRBD2
CASSVAGLAMRIGELFF
TGTGCCAGCAGCGTAGCCGGACTAGCGATGAGAATCGGGGAGCTGTTTTTT
>TRBJ1-6|TRBV10-3|few|TRBD1
CAISERGQGYSPLHF
TGTGCCATCAGTGAGCGCGGACAGGGGTATTCACCCCTCCACTTT
>TRBJ2-1|TRBV6-5|NA|TRBD2
CASTLAGDYNEQFF
TGTGCCAGCACTCTAGCGGGAGACTACAATGAGCAGTTCTTC
>TRBJ1-2|TRBV28|NA|NA
CASSSPRTAPYGYTF
TGTGCCAGCAGTTCACCCCGGACAGCCCCCTATGGCTACACCTTC
>TRBJ2-7|TRBV6-6|few|NA
CASSPAYGGYHYEQYF
TGTGCCAGCAGTCCGGCGTATGGCGGGTACCACTACGAGCAGTACTTC
>TRBJ2-3|TRBV7-2|once|NA
CASSQGGGAVLDTQYF
TGTGCCAGCAGCCAAGGTGGGGGCGCGGTCCTAGATACGCAGTATTTT